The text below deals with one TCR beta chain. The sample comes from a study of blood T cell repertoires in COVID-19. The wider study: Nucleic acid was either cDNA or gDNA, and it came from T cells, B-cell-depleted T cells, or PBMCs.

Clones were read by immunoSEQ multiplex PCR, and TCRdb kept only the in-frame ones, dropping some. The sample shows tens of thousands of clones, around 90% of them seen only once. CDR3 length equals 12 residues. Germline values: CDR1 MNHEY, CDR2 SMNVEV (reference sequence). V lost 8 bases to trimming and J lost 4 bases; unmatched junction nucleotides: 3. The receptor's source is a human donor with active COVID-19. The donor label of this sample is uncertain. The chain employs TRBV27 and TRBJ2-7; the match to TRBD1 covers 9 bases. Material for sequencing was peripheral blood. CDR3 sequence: CASGQGPYEQYF. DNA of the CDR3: TGTGCCAGCGGACAGGGGCCATACGAGCAGTACTTC.